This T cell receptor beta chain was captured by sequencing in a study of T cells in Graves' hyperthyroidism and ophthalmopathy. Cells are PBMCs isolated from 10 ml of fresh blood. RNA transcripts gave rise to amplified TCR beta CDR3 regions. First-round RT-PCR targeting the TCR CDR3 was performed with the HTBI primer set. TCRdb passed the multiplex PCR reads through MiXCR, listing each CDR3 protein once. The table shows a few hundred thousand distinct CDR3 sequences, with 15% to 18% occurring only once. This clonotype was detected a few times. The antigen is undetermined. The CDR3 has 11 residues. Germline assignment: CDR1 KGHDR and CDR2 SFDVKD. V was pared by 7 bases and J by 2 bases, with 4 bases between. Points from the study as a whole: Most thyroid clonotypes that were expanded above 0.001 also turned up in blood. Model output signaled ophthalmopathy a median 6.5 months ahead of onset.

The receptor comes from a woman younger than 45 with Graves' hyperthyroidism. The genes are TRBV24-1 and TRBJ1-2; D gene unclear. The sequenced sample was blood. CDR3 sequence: CATSDNYGYTF. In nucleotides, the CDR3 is TGTGCCACCAGCGACAACTATGGCTACACCTTC.